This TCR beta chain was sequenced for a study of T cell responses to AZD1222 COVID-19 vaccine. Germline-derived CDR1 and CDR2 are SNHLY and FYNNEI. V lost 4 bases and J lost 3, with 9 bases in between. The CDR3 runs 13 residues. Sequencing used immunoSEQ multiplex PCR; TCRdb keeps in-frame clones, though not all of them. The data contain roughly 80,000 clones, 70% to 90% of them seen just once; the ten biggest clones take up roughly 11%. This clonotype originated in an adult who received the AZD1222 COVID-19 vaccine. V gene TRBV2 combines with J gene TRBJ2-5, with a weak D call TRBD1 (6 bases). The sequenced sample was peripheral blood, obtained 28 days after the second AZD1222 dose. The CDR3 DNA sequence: TGTGCCAGCAGTGGGGGGCGGGAAGAGACCCAGTACTTC. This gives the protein CASSGGREETQYF. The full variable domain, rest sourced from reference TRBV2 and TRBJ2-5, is EPEVTQTPSHQVTQMGQEVILRCVPISNHLYFYWYRQILGQKVEFLVSFYNNEISEKSEIFDDQFSVERPDGSNFTLKIRSTKLEDSAMYFCASSGGREETQYFGPGTRLLVL.